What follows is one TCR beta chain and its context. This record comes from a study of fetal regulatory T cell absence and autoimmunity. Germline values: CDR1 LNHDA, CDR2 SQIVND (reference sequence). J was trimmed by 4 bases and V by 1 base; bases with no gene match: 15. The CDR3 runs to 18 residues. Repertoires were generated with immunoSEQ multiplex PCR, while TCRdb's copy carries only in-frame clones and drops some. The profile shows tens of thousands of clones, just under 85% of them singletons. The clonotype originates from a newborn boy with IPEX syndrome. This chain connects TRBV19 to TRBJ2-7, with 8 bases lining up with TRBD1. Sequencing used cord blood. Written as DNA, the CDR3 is TGTGCCAGTAGTATAGCCCCACAGGGTCAGGGGGCGGCATACGAGCAGTACTTC. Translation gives CASSIAPQGQGAAYEQYF.